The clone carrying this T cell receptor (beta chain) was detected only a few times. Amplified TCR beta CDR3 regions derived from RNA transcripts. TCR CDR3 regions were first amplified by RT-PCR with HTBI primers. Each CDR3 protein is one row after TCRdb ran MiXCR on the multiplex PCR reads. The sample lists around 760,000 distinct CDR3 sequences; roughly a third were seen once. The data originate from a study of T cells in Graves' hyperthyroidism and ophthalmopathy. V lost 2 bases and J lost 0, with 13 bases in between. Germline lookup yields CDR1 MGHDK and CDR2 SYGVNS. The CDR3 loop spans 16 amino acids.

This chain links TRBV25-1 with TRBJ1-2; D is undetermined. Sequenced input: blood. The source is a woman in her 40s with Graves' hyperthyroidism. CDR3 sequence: CASSEIWATANYGYTF. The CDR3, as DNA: TGTGCCAGCAGTGAAATTTGGGCTACGGCTAACTATGGCTACACCTTC.